A selection of T cell receptor beta chains follows, all from one sample in a study of PD-L1 blockade in urothelial cancer. The protocol was immunoSEQ multiplex PCR, while the TCRdb copy is restricted to in-frame clones and leaves out a portion. The sample carries more than 55,000 clones, roughly four fifths recorded once. The source was PBMCs, collected around atezolizumab (anti-PD-L1) treatment. These TCRs come from a man in his 70s with urothelial cancer. CDR3s include the opening cysteine and the closing phenylalanine or tryptophan. D genes are given only for firm matches. Size values are once, few and many counts, or a class for expanded clones, and some rows have none.

abundance: .
j_gene: TRBJ2-1
v_gene: TRBV4-2
d_gene: .
CDR3aa: CASSQDDSASYNEQFF
CDR3nt: TGTGCCAGCAGCCAAGATGACTCAGCATCCTACAATGAGCAGTTCTTC

abundance: .
j_gene: TRBJ1-4
v_gene: TRBV7-2
d_gene: .
CDR3aa: CASSSSGGANEKLFF
CDR3nt: TGTGCCAGCAGCTCATCGGGGGGTGCTAATGAAAAACTGTTTTTT

abundance: few
j_gene: TRBJ1-1
v_gene: TRBV9
d_gene: TRBD1
CDR3aa: CASSPRTGGRGTEAFF
CDR3nt: TGTGCCAGCAGCCCCCGGACAGGGGGTAGAGGGACTGAAGCTTTCTTT

abundance: .
j_gene: TRBJ1-5
v_gene: TRBV28
d_gene: TRBD1
CDR3aa: CASTLDRDVYQPQHF
CDR3nt: TGTGCCAGCACCCTCGACAGGGATGTTTATCAGCCCCAGCATTTT

abundance: .
j_gene: TRBJ2-2
v_gene: TRBV28
d_gene: TRBD2
CDR3aa: CASSLRTSGTGGGSTGELFF
CDR3nt: TGTGCCAGCAGTCTGAGGACTAGCGGGACTGGGGGGGGTTCCACCGGGGAGCTGTTTTTT

abundance: few
j_gene: TRBJ2-5
v_gene: TRBV7-9
d_gene: TRBD1
CDR3aa: CASSDRAVGETQYF
CDR3nt: TGTGCCAGCTCGGACAGGGCGGTCGGGGAGACCCAGTACTTC

abundance: .
j_gene: TRBJ1-3
v_gene: TRBV28
d_gene: .
CDR3aa: CASSFRGRTNSGNTIYF
CDR3nt: TGTGCCAGCAGTTTTAGGGGCAGGACTAACTCTGGAAACACCATATATTTT

abundance: once
j_gene: TRBJ2-5
v_gene: TRBV6-5
d_gene: .
CDR3aa: CASSYSGQGWSQYF
CDR3nt: TGTGCCAGCAGTTACTCCGGGCAGGGTTGGTCCCAGTACTTC

abundance: .
j_gene: TRBJ1-1
v_gene: TRBV28
d_gene: .
CDR3aa: CASSRQMNTEAFF
CDR3nt: TGTGCCAGCAGTCGACAGATGAACACTGAAGCTTTCTTT

abundance: .
j_gene: TRBJ1-5
v_gene: TRBV6-1
d_gene: .
CDR3aa: CASREGSQPQHF
CDR3nt: TGTGCCAGCAGGGAGGGGAGTCAGCCCCAGCATTTT

abundance: .
j_gene: TRBJ2-1
v_gene: TRBV19
d_gene: TRBD2
CDR3aa: CASSRLAGGGEQFF
CDR3nt: TGTGCCAGTAGTAGACTAGCGGGAGGAGGTGAGCAGTTCTTC

abundance: .
j_gene: TRBJ2-5
v_gene: TRBV6-5
d_gene: TRBD1
CDR3aa: CASSEQGEETQYF
CDR3nt: TGTGCCAGCAGCGAACAGGGGGAGGAGACCCAGTACTTC

abundance: few
j_gene: TRBJ1-1
v_gene: TRBV27
d_gene: TRBD1
CDR3aa: CASSPNGQGRIGEAFF
CDR3nt: TGTGCCAGCAGTCCCAACGGACAGGGCCGGATCGGAGAAGCTTTCTTT

abundance: .
j_gene: TRBJ2-1
v_gene: TRBV7-2
d_gene: TRBD2
CDR3aa: CASSEGTSGTNEQFF
CDR3nt: TGTGCCAGCAGCGAAGGGACTAGCGGGACAAATGAGCAGTTCTTC

abundance: .
j_gene: TRBJ2-5
v_gene: TRBV19
d_gene: TRBD2
CDR3aa: CASSKTSVGETQYF
CDR3nt: TGTGCCAGTAGTAAAACTAGCGTCGGGGAGACCCAGTACTTC

abundance: few
j_gene: TRBJ2-1
v_gene: TRBV7-9
d_gene: .
CDR3aa: CASSLVSVEQFF
CDR3nt: TGTGCCAGCAGCTTAGTTTCAGTTGAGCAGTTCTTC

abundance: .
j_gene: TRBJ2-7
v_gene: TRBV6-1
d_gene: .
CDR3aa: CASSELQREQYF
CDR3nt: TGTGCCAGCAGTGAGTTACAGCGGGAGCAGTACTTC

abundance: .
j_gene: TRBJ1-1
v_gene: TRBV5-4
d_gene: TRBD1
CDR3aa: CASSPGGRTEAFF
CDR3nt: TGTGCCAGCAGCCCAGGGGGTAGGACTGAAGCTTTCTTT

abundance: .
j_gene: TRBJ2-7
v_gene: TRBV19
d_gene: TRBD2
CDR3aa: CASSTRLAGDTPEQYF
CDR3nt: TGTGCCAGTAGTACACGACTAGCGGGAGATACCCCCGAGCAGTACTTC

abundance: .
j_gene: TRBJ2-3
v_gene: TRBV28
d_gene: .
CDR3aa: CASSLTRGRGTDTQYF
CDR3nt: TGTGCCAGCAGTTTAACAAGGGGCCGCGGCACAGATACGCAGTATTTT

abundance: once
j_gene: TRBJ2-1
v_gene: TRBV7-3
d_gene: .
CDR3aa: CASSLEQGFYNEQFF
CDR3nt: TGTGCCAGCAGCTTAGAACAGGGATTCTACAATGAGCAGTTCTTC

abundance: .
j_gene: TRBJ2-2
v_gene: TRBV18
d_gene: TRBD1
CDR3aa: CASSALQGTGELFF
CDR3nt: TGTGCCAGCTCAGCTTTACAGGGGACCGGGGAGCTGTTTTTT

abundance: .
j_gene: TRBJ1-2
v_gene: TRBV4-2
d_gene: TRBD1
CDR3aa: CASSPPVGTQGINYGYTF
CDR3nt: TGTGCCAGCAGCCCCCCCGTAGGGACACAGGGGATCAACTATGGCTACACCTTC

abundance: .
j_gene: TRBJ1-1
v_gene: TRBV5-1
d_gene: .
CDR3aa: CASTPQGLNTEAFF
CDR3nt: TGCGCCAGCACCCCTCAGGGGTTGAACACTGAAGCTTTCTTT

abundance: once
j_gene: TRBJ2-7
v_gene: TRBV7-9
d_gene: .
CDR3aa: CASSPHERRYEQYF
CDR3nt: TGTGCCAGCAGCCCCCATGAGCGGCGCTACGAGCAGTACTTC

abundance: .
j_gene: TRBJ1-1
v_gene: TRBV15
d_gene: .
CDR3aa: CATSPTRLSVTEAFF
CDR3nt: TGTGCCACCAGCCCGACGCGGTTATCGGTCACTGAAGCTTTCTTT

abundance: .
j_gene: TRBJ2-1
v_gene: TRBV29-1
d_gene: TRBD1
CDR3aa: CSADRGRYDEQFF
CDR3nt: TGCAGCGCAGACAGGGGGCGGTACGATGAGCAGTTCTTC

abundance: .
j_gene: TRBJ2-3
v_gene: TRBV19
d_gene: TRBD2
CDR3aa: CASSPSGPGTDTQYF
CDR3nt: TGTGCCAGTAGTCCTAGCGGGCCAGGGACAGATACGCAGTATTTT

abundance: .
j_gene: TRBJ1-5
v_gene: TRBV11-2
d_gene: .
CDR3aa: CASSLDRRYSNQPQHF
CDR3nt: TGTGCCAGCAGCTTAGATCGCCGCTATAGCAATCAGCCCCAGCATTTT

abundance: .
j_gene: TRBJ2-1
v_gene: TRBV7-3
d_gene: .
CDR3aa: CASSSPSGTSYYNEQFF
CDR3nt: TGTGCCAGCAGCTCCCCCTCCGGGACAAGTTATTACAATGAGCAGTTCTTC

abundance: .
j_gene: TRBJ2-2
v_gene: TRBV15
d_gene: .
CDR3aa: CATSSGRGASSGELFF
CDR3nt: TGTGCCACCAGCAGTGGACGGGGAGCTTCTAGCGGGGAGCTGTTTTTT

abundance: once
j_gene: TRBJ1-5
v_gene: TRBV6-6
d_gene: .
CDR3aa: CASTNSLNQPQHF
CDR3nt: TGTGCCAGCACCAACAGCCTCAATCAGCCCCAGCATTTT

abundance: .
j_gene: TRBJ1-1
v_gene: TRBV5-6
d_gene: TRBD1
CDR3aa: CASSRTGYTEAFF
CDR3nt: TGTGCCAGCAGCAGGACAGGGTACACTGAAGCTTTCTTT

abundance: .
j_gene: TRBJ1-4
v_gene: TRBV2
d_gene: .
CDR3aa: CASSLRTATNEKLFF
CDR3nt: TGTGCCAGCAGTCTACGGACAGCAACTAATGAAAAACTGTTTTTT

abundance: .
j_gene: TRBJ1-1
v_gene: TRBV19
d_gene: .
CDR3aa: CASSIGGDTEAFF
CDR3nt: TGTGCCAGTAGTATCGGGGGGGACACTGAAGCTTTCTTT

abundance: .
j_gene: TRBJ2-7
v_gene: TRBV11-3
d_gene: TRBD1
CDR3aa: CASSLDRGRNEQYF
CDR3nt: TGTGCCAGCAGCCTGGACAGGGGGCGAAACGAGCAGTACTTC

abundance: many
j_gene: TRBJ1-2
v_gene: TRBV2
d_gene: TRBD1
CDR3aa: CASSLERVTGANYGYTF
CDR3nt: TGTGCCAGCTCCCTGGAACGGGTCACAGGGGCTAACTATGGCTACACCTTC

abundance: .
j_gene: TRBJ2-1
v_gene: TRBV29-1
d_gene: .
CDR3aa: CSVAAQYNEQFF
CDR3nt: TGCAGCGTTGCGGCACAGTACAATGAGCAGTTCTTC

abundance: once
j_gene: TRBJ1-2
v_gene: TRBV27
d_gene: .
CDR3aa: CASRRLTANYGYTF
CDR3nt: TGTGCCAGCAGGAGATTGACAGCTAACTATGGCTACACCTTC

abundance: .
j_gene: TRBJ1-1
v_gene: TRBV6-1
d_gene: TRBD1
CDR3aa: CASTGQGAIEAFF
CDR3nt: TGTGCCAGCACCGGACAGGGGGCTATTGAAGCTTTCTTT

abundance: .
j_gene: TRBJ1-1
v_gene: TRBV7-8
d_gene: TRBD1
CDR3aa: CASSFLRGTTEAFF
CDR3nt: TGTGCCAGCAGCTTCCTCAGGGGGACCACTGAAGCTTTCTTT

abundance: few
j_gene: TRBJ2-2
v_gene: TRBV19
d_gene: TRBD2
CDR3aa: CASSMPSGRANTGELFF
CDR3nt: TGTGCCAGTAGTATGCCTAGCGGGAGGGCGAACACCGGGGAGCTGTTTTTT

abundance: few
j_gene: TRBJ1-1
v_gene: TRBV27
d_gene: .
CDR3aa: CASSLAGRDTEAFF
CDR3nt: TGTGCCAGCAGTTTAGCGGGGCGGGACACTGAAGCTTTCTTT

abundance: once
j_gene: TRBJ2-5
v_gene: TRBV28
d_gene: .
CDR3aa: CASSLPSVETQYF
CDR3nt: TGTGCCAGCAGTCTTCCTAGTGTGGAGACCCAGTACTTC

abundance: .
j_gene: TRBJ2-1
v_gene: TRBV19
d_gene: TRBD2
CDR3aa: CASRPGLAGGQEEQFF
CDR3nt: TGTGCCAGTAGACCTGGACTAGCGGGAGGGCAGGAAGAGCAGTTCTTC

abundance: .
j_gene: TRBJ2-3
v_gene: TRBV11-3
d_gene: TRBD1
CDR3aa: CASSFGTDSTDTQYF
CDR3nt: TGTGCCAGCAGCTTCGGGACAGACAGCACAGATACGCAGTATTTT

abundance: .
j_gene: TRBJ1-2
v_gene: TRBV9
d_gene: .
CDR3aa: CASSGAGRGIGGYTF
CDR3nt: TGTGCCAGCAGCGGAGCGGGCCGGGGAATCGGTGGCTACACCTTC

abundance: .
j_gene: TRBJ2-1
v_gene: TRBV5-4
d_gene: .
CDR3aa: CASSKQGDEQFF
CDR3nt: TGTGCCAGCAGCAAACAGGGAGATGAGCAGTTCTTC

abundance: few
j_gene: TRBJ2-1
v_gene: TRBV28
d_gene: .
CDR3aa: CASSPLVAVYNEQFF
CDR3nt: TGTGCCAGCAGTCCACTAGTGGCGGTCTACAATGAGCAGTTCTTC

abundance: .
j_gene: TRBJ2-7
v_gene: TRBV6-5
d_gene: TRBD2
CDR3aa: CASSYREREGYEQYF
CDR3nt: TGTGCCAGCAGTTATCGCGAGCGGGAGGGCTACGAGCAGTACTTC

abundance: .
j_gene: TRBJ2-3
v_gene: TRBV15
d_gene: TRBD1
CDR3aa: CATSRGTGASLGQYF
CDR3nt: TGTGCCACCAGCAGAGGGACAGGGGCGTCATTAGGGCAGTATTTT

abundance: .
j_gene: TRBJ2-3
v_gene: TRBV27
d_gene: TRBD2
CDR3aa: CASSLGEGDTQYF
CDR3nt: TGTGCCAGCAGTTTAGGGGAGGGAGATACGCAGTATTTT

abundance: few
j_gene: TRBJ1-2
v_gene: TRBV4-2
d_gene: TRBD1
CDR3aa: CASSDRVNVENGYTF
CDR3nt: TGTGCCAGCAGCGACAGGGTCAATGTGGAGAATGGCTACACCTTC

abundance: .
j_gene: TRBJ1-5
v_gene: TRBV5-1
d_gene: .
CDR3aa: CASSLDGQPQHF
CDR3nt: TGCGCCAGCAGCTTGGACGGTCAGCCCCAGCATTTT

abundance: once
j_gene: TRBJ2-2
v_gene: TRBV7-2
d_gene: .
CDR3aa: CASSPPIATSGELFF
CDR3nt: TGTGCCAGCAGCCCCCCTATAGCCACGTCCGGGGAGCTGTTTTTT